The 6 T cell receptor beta chains below were found in one sample sequenced in a study of cytomegalovirus exposure and HLA in healthy donors. Only in-frame clones appear in the TCRdb table, and some are missing; sequencing was by immunoSEQ multiplex PCR. Of hundreds of thousands of clones in the sample, roughly nine tenths were seen once. What was sequenced was PBMCs. Receptor source: a man younger than 30 in good health and CMV-seropositive.

The chain joins TRBV15 to TRBJ2-1; D is uncertain. The CDR3 sequence is 11 residues long. V lost 2 bases and J 5 bases, leaving 1 base between the germline ends. Germline V gives CDR1 LNHNV, CDR2 YYDKDF (reference sequence). In DNA form, the CDR3 reads TGTGCCACCAGCAGAAACAATGAGCAGTTCTTC. This gives the protein CATSRNNEQFF.

The CDR3 loop reads CASSYGENTGELFF. The CDR3 DNA is TGTGCCAGCAGTTACGGGGAGAACACCGGGGAGCTGTTTTTT. This chain links TRBV6-5 with TRBJ2-2; D uncertain. This CDR3 has 14 residues. The V end lost 2 bases, the J end lost 1 base, and 5 bases lay between the germline ends. Germline V gene lookup returns CDR1 MNHEY and CDR2 SVGAGI.

The chain has TRBV7-8 and TRBJ2-7; 8 positions match TRBD1. Losses at the gene ends were 1 base for V and 2 bases for J; bases not matched to a gene: 10. Germline CDR1 reads SGHVS; CDR2 reads FQNEAQ. This CDR3 has 17 residues. The CDR3 region is CASSLGDRGFFPYEQYF. CDR3 in DNA: TGTGCCAGCAGCTTAGGAGACAGGGGTTTTTTTCCCTACGAGCAGTACTTC.

In its sample, this clone was seen once. This chain joins TRBV4-1 and TRBJ1-1, with D unclear. V was cut by 0 bases and J by 7 bases, with 6 bases left in between. The germline V gene encodes CDR1 MGHRA and CDR2 YSYEKL. This CDR3 spans 12 amino acids. The CDR3 reads CASSQDGIEAFF. CDR3 in DNA: TGCGCCAGCAGCCAAGATGGAATTGAAGCTTTCTTT.

In its sample, this clone was seen once. The V and J genes are TRBV4-1 and TRBJ1-5; D unresolved. Per germline, CDR1 MGHRA and CDR2 YSYEKL. V was cut by 0 bases and J by 2 bases, with 5 bases left in between. This CDR3 contains 14 residues. CDR3 amino acids: CASSQEIGNQPQHF. CDR3 bases: TGCGCCAGCAGCCAAGAGATCGGCAATCAGCCCCAGCATTTT.

The V and J genes are TRBV4-1 and TRBJ2-7, with D possibly matching TRBD2 (5 bases). The length of the CDR3 is 17 residues. CDR1 and CDR2 (germline): MGHRA, YSYEKL. Trimming pared 7 bases from V and 0 bases from J, leaving 22 bases between. The CDR3 region has the DNA TGCGCCAGCACCTCCAGGTACGACGGAGGCAGCTCCTACGAGCAGTACTTC. This sequence encodes CASTSRYDGGSSYEQYF.